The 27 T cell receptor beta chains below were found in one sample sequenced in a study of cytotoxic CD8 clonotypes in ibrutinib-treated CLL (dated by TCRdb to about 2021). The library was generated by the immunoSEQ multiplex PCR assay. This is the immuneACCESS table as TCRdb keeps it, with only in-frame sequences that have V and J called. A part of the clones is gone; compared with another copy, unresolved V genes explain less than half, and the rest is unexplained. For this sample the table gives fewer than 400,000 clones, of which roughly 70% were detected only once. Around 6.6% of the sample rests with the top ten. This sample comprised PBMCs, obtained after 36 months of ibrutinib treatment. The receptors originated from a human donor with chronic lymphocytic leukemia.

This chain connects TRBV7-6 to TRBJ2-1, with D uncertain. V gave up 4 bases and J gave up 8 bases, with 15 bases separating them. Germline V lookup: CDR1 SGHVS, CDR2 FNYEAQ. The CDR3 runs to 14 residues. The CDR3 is CASSSSLLGYEQFF. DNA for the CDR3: TGTGCCAGCAGCTCGAGCCTCCTAGGTTATGAGCAGTTCTTC.

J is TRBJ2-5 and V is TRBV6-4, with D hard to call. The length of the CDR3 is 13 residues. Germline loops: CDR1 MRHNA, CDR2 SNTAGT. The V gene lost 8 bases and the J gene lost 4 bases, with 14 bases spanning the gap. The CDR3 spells CASSGHLGETQYF. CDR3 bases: TGTGCCAGCTCGGGTCACTTGGGAGAGACCCAGTACTTC.

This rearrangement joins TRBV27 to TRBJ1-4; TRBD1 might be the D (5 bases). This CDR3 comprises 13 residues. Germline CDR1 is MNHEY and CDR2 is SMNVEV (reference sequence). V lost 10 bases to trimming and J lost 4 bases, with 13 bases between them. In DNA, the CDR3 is TGTGCCACCGGGGACGGCAATAATGAAAAACTGTTTTTT. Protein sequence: CATGDGNNEKLFF.

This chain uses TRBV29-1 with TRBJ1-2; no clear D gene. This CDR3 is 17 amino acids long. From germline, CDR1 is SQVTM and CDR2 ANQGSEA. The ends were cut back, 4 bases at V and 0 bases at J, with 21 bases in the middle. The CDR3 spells CSVAGSTDLRSNYGYTF. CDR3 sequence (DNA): TGCAGCGTTGCTGGCTCCACAGACCTAAGGTCTAACTATGGCTACACCTTC.

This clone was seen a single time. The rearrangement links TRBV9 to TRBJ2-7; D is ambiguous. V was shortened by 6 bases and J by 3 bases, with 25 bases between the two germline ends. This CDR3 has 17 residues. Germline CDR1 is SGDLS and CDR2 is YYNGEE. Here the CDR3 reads CASTDTPPPGRRYEQYF. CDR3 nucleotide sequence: TGTGCCAGCACCGACACCCCCCCTCCAGGACGCCGCTACGAGCAGTACTTC.

CDR3 bases: TGTGCCAGCTCACCGTCGGGACTAGCCGTCTACAATGAGCAGTTCTTC. It specifies CASSPSGLAVYNEQFF. The V call is TRBV18, the J call TRBJ2-1; 9 bases map to TRBD2. This CDR3 is built from 16 residues. V shed 3 bases and J 3 bases; nucleotides not matched to a gene: 6. Germline V CDR1 and CDR2: KGHSH, LQKENI.

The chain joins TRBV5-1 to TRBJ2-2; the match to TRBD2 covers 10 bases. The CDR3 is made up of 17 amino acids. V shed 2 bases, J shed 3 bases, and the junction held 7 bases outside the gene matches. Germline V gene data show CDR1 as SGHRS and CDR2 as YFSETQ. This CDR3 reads CASSFFSGGKDTGELFF. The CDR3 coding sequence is TGCGCCAGCAGCTTTTTTAGCGGGGGGAAGGACACCGGGGAGCTGTTTTTT.

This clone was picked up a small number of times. The CDR3, as DNA: TGTGCCAGCAGCTTAGCGTCCAAGGATAGTGAAAAACTGTTTTTT. This translates into CASSLASKDSEKLFF. The V and J genes are TRBV7-2 and TRBJ1-4; D uncertain. Germline loops: CDR1 SGHTA, CDR2 FQGNSA. V was pared by 0 bases and J by 7 bases, with 12 bases between. This CDR3 has 15 residues.

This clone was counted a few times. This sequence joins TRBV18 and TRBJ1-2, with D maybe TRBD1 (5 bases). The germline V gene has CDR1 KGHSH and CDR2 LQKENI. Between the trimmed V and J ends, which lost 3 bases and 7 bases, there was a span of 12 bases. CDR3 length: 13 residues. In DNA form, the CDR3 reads TGTGCCAGCTCACCGGCAGGGATTGGTGGCTACACCTTC. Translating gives CASSPAGIGGYTF. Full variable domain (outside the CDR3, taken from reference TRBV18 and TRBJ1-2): NAGVMQNPRHLVRRRGQEARLRCSPMKGHSHVYWYRQLPEEGLKFMVYLQKENIIDESGMPKERFSAEFPKEGPSILRIQQVVRGDSAAYFCASSPAGIGGYTFGSGTRLTVV.

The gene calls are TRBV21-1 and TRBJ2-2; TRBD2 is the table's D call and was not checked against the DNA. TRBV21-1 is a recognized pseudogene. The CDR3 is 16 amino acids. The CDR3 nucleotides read TGTGCCAGCAGCACCCGGACTAGCGGCAACACCGGGGAGCTGTTTTTT. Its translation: CASSTRTSGNTGELFF.

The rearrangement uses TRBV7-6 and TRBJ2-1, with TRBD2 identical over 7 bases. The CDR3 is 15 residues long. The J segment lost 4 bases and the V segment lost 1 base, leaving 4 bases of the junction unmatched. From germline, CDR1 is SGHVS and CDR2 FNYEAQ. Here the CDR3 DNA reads TGTGCCAGCAGCTTAGGGGCGGGGGAGTACAATGAGCAGTTCTTC. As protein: CASSLGAGEYNEQFF.

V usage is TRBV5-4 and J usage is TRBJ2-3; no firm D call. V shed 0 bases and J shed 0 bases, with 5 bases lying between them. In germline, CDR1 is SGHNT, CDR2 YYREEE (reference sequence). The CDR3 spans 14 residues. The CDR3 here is CASSLDSSTDTQYF. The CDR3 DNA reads TGTGCCAGCAGCTTGGACAGTAGCACAGATACGCAGTATTTT.

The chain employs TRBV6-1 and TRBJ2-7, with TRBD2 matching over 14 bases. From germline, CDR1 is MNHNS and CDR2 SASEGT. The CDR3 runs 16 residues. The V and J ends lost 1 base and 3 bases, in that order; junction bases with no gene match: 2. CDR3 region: CASSEEGLAGDYEQYF. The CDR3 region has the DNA TGTGCCAGCAGTGAAGAGGGACTAGCGGGAGACTACGAGCAGTACTTC.

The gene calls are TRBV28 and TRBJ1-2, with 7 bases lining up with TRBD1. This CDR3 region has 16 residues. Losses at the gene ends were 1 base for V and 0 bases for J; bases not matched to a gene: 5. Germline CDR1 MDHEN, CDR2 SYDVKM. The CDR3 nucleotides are TGTGCCAGCAGTTTATTAGGGGGCCTAGCTAACTATGGCTACACCTTC. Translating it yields CASSLLGGLANYGYTF.

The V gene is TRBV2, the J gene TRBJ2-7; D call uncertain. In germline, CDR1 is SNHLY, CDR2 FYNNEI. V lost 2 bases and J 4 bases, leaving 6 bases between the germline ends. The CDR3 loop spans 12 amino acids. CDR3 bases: TGTGCCAGCAGTGAAACCAAGTACGAGCAGTACTTC. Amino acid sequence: CASSETKYEQYF.

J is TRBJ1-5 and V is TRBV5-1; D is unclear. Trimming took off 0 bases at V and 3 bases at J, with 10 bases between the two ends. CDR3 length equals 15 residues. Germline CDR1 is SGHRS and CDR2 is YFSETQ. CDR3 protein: CASSLGAGANQPQHF. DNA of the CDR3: TGCGCCAGCAGCTTGGGGGCAGGCGCCAATCAGCCCCAGCATTTT.

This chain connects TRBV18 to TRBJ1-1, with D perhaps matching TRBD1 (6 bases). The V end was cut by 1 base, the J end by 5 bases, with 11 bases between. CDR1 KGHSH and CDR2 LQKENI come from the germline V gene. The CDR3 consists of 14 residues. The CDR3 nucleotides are TGTGCCAGCTCACCACAGGGGGTTAGGACTGAAGCTTTCTTT. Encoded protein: CASSPQGVRTEAFF.

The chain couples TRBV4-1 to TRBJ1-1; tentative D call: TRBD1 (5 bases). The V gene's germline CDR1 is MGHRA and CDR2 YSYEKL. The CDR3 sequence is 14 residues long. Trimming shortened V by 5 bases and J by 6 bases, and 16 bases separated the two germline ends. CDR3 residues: CASSARQRLAEAFF. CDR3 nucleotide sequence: TGCGCCAGCAGCGCGCGACAGCGTCTCGCTGAAGCTTTCTTT.

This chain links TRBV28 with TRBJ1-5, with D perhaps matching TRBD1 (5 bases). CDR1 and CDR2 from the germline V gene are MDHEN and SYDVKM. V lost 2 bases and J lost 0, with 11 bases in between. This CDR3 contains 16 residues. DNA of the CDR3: TGTGCCAGCAGTTTAGGGGACTTCTATAGCAATCAGCCCCAGCATTTT. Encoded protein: CASSLGDFYSNQPQHF.

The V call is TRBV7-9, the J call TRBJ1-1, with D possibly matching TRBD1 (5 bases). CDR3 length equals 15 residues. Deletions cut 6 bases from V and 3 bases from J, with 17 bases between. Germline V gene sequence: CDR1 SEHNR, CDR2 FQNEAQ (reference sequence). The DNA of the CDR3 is TGTGCCAGCAGGCCGAATCAGGGTTGGGACACTGAAGCTTTCTTT. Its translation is CASRPNQGWDTEAFF. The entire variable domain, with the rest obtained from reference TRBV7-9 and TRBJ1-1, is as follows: DTGVSQNPRHKITKRGQNVTFRCDPISEHNRLYWYRQTLGQGPEFLTYFQNEAQLEKSRLLSDRFSAERPKGSFSTLEIQRTEQGDSAMYLCASRPNQGWDTEAFFGQGTRLTVV.

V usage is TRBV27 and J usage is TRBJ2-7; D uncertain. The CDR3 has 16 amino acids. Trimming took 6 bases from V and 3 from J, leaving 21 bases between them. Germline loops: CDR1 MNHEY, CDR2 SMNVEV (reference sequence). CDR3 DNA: TGTGCCAGCAGATTGATGGGGTCCAGCCCACTCTACGAGCAGTACTTC. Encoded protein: CASRLMGSSPLYEQYF.

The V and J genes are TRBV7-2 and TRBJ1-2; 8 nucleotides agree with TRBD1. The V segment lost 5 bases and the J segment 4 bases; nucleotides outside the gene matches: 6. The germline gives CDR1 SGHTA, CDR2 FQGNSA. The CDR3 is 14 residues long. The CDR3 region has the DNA TGTGCCAGCAGCCTGACAGGGGCCGTCTATGGCTACACCTTC. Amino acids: CASSLTGAVYGYTF.

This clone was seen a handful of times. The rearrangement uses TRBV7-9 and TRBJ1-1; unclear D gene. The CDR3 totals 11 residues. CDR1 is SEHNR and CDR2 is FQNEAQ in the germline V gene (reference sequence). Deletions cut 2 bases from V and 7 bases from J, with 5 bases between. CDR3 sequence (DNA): TGTGCCAGCAGCTTACTCTATGAAGCTTTCTTT. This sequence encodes CASSLLYEAFF.

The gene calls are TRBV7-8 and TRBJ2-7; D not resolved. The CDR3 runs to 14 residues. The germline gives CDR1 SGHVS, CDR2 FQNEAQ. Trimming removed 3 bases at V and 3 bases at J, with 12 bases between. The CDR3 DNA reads TGTGCCAGCAGCTTCTCATTGTTTCGCTACGAGCAGTACTTC. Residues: CASSFSLFRYEQYF.

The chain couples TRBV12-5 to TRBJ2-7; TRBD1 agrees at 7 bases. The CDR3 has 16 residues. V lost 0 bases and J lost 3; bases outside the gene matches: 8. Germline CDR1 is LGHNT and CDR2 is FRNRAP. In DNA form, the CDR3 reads TGTGCTAGTGGTTTGGTATCGGGGACAGCCCGCTACGAGCAGTACTTC. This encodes CASGLVSGTARYEQYF. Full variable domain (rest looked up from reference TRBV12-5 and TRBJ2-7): DARVTQTPRHKVTEMGQEVTMRCQPILGHNTVFWYRQTMMQGLELLAYFRNRAPLDDSGMPKDRFSAEMPDATLATLKIQPSEPRDSAVYFCASGLVSGTARYEQYFGPGTRLTVT.

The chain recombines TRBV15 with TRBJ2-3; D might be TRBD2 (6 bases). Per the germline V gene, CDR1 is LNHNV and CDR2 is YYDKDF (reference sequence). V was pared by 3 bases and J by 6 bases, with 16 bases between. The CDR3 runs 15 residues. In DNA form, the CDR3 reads TGTGCCACCAGCAGCCGGGAGAATACGGTGGATACGCAGTATTTT. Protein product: CATSSRENTVDTQYF.

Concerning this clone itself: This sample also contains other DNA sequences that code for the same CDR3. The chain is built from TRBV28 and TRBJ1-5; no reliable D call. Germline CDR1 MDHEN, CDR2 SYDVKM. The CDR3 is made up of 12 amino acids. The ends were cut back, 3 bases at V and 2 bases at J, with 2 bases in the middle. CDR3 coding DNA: TGTGCCAGCAGTTTTGGCAATCAGCCCCAGCATTTT. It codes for CASSFGNQPQHF.